Below, 20 T cell receptor beta chains from the same sample are listed, as sequenced in a study of cytomegalovirus exposure and HLA in healthy donors. This table comes from immunoSEQ multiplex PCR, and its TCRdb copy is limited to in-frame clones, with some not included. The repertoire includes some 170,000 clones, around 85% of them detected once, and around 2.5% sits in the top ten. Sample: PBMCs. The receptors here all came from a man under 40 in good health and CMV-seropositive.

This chain joins TRBV5-1 and TRBJ2-5, with D perhaps TRBD1 (5 bases). The CDR3 totals 13 residues. V was cut by 4 bases and J by 4 bases, with 11 bases left in between. CDR1 and CDR2 (germline): SGHRS, YFSETQ. The CDR3 loop is CASSVERGETQYF. In DNA form, the CDR3 reads TGCGCCAGCAGCGTAGAAAGGGGAGAGACCCAGTACTTC.

The chain uses TRBV30 and TRBJ2-7; D may be TRBD1 (6 bases). Germline V gives CDR1 GTSNPN, CDR2 SVGIG (reference sequence). The germline V and J ends were trimmed by 5 bases and 2 bases, with 13 bases remaining between them. The CDR3 consists of 13 residues. The CDR3 DNA is TGTGCCTGGCATCTACAGGGAACCTACGAGCAGTACTTC. This sequence encodes CAWHLQGTYEQYF.

V and J are TRBV4-1 and TRBJ2-3, with 9 bases that match TRBD2. Germline V gives CDR1 MGHRA, CDR2 YSYEKL. This CDR3 spans 20 amino acids. Trimming took 3 bases from V and 3 from J; bases not matched to a gene: 19. The CDR3 sequence: CASSHPREGLAGGGTDTQYF. CDR3 nucleotides: TGCGCCAGCAGCCACCCCAGGGAGGGACTAGCAGGCGGAGGGACAGATACGCAGTATTTT.

This sequence joins TRBV5-4 and TRBJ2-2; the match to TRBD1 covers 8 bases. The CDR3 loop spans 17 amino acids. Germline CDR1 and CDR2: SGHNT and YYREEE (reference sequence). The junction had 13 bases not matched to a gene; V was cut back by 5 bases and J by 4 bases. This chain's CDR3 is CASRPDRGPHLTGELFF. The CDR3 DNA reads as TGTGCCAGCAGGCCAGACAGGGGCCCCCACCTCACCGGGGAGCTGTTTTTT.

The rearrangement joins TRBV9 to TRBJ2-7; 8 nucleotides align to TRBD2. CDR1 and CDR2 (germline): SGDLS, YYNGEE. The CDR3 loop spans 18 amino acids. The ends lost 1 base at V and 0 bases at J; junction bases unmatched: 12. The CDR3 DNA reads TGTGCCAGCAGCGTAAAGGCAGCAGCGGGGGAAATCTCCTACGAGCAGTACTTC. This translates into CASSVKAAAGEISYEQYF.

The chain combines TRBV7-2 with TRBJ2-6, with a weak D call TRBD1 (6 bases). The CDR3 contains 17 residues. V was pared by 4 bases and J by 1 base, with 14 bases between. Germline-derived CDR1 and CDR2 are SGHTA and FQGNSA. The CDR3 reads CASSWGPTGSGANVLTF. CDR3 sequence (DNA): TGTGCCAGCAGCTGGGGGCCCACAGGGTCTGGGGCCAACGTCCTGACTTTC.

This clone came up a few times. This sequence joins TRBV9 and TRBJ1-2, with D uncertain. Germline V CDR1 and CDR2: SGDLS, YYNGEE. There are 16 residues in the CDR3. The V and J ends lost 0 bases and 2 bases respectively, with 14 bases between them. CDR3 nucleotide sequence: TGTGCCAGCAGCGTAGATGCGGAGGTGTGGAACTATGGCTACACCTTC. Translated: CASSVDAEVWNYGYTF.

The V call is TRBV7-9, the J call TRBJ2-7; 7 bases fit TRBD1. Germline V gene data show CDR1 as SEHNR and CDR2 as FQNEAQ (reference sequence). V was clipped by 5 bases and J by 5 bases; unmatched bases: 6. The CDR3 is 13 amino acids. The CDR3 DNA sequence: TGTGCCAGCAGCCCGGGACAGTTGGACGAGCAGTACTTC. Its protein is CASSPGQLDEQYF.

The chain uses TRBV4-2 and TRBJ2-6; TRBD1 agrees at 8 bases. V gave up 10 bases and J gave up 0 bases; unmatched junction bases: 11. Per the germline V gene, CDR1 is LGHNA and CDR2 is YNFKEQ. The CDR3 loop spans 17 amino acids. CDR3 bases: TGTGCCACAGCGCCGGGACAGGTCCACTCTGGGGCCAACGTCCTGACTTTC. Protein product: CATAPGQVHSGANVLTF.

The count of this clone is one. The chain links TRBV29-1 to TRBJ1-1; D may be TRBD1 (5 bases). The length of the CDR3 is 10 residues. Germline-derived CDR1 and CDR2 are SQVTM and ANQGSEA. V was cut by 4 bases and J by 10 bases, with 10 bases left in between. The CDR3 DNA sequence: TGCAGCGTTGTTAGGGGTGCAGCTTTCTTT. Protein: CSVVRGAAFF.

CDR3 sequence: CACNDRARQPQHF. In DNA, the CDR3 is TGTGCCTGCAACGACAGGGCGCGGCAGCCCCAGCATTTT. The chain links TRBV30 to TRBJ1-5; the match to TRBD1 covers 7 bases. The J segment lost 7 bases and the V segment lost 6 bases, leaving 9 bases of the junction unmatched. The CDR3 is 13 residues long. CDR1 is GTSNPN and CDR2 is SVGIG in the germline V gene (reference sequence). Supplemented by reference TRBV30 and TRBJ1-5, the full variable domain reads SQTIHQWPATLVQPVGSPLSLECTVEGTSNPNLYWYRQAAGRGLQLLFYSVGIGQISSEVPQNLSASRPQDRQFILSSKKLLLSDSGFYLCACNDRARQPQHFGDGTRLSIL.

This chain uses TRBV18 with TRBJ2-3, with 8 bases that match TRBD1. The CDR3 loop spans 16 amino acids. J lost 4 bases, V lost 1 base, and 7 bases had no gene match. Germline loops: CDR1 KGHSH, CDR2 LQKENI. This chain's CDR3 is CASSPLGQGRADTQYF. The CDR3 DNA reads as TGTGCCAGCTCACCACTCGGACAGGGTAGGGCAGATACGCAGTATTTT.

V and J are TRBV27 and TRBJ2-7; a weak D match, TRBD1 (6 bases). Trimming shortened V by 7 bases and J by 3 bases, and 22 bases separated the two germline ends. The V gene's germline CDR1 is MNHEY and CDR2 SMNVEV (reference sequence). The CDR3 is 16 amino acids. CDR3 sequence: CASTAFPQGPFYEQYF. CDR3 sequence (DNA): TGTGCCAGCACCGCTTTCCCACAGGGCCCCTTCTACGAGCAGTACTTC.

The chain recombines TRBV4-3 with TRBJ2-7; D is uncertain. Germline V gene sequence: CDR1 LGHNA, CDR2 YSLEER. The length of the CDR3 is 14 residues. Trimming stripped 0 bases from V and 2 bases from J, with 8 bases between. The CDR3 nucleotides are TGCGCCAGCAGCCAAGATGCTCAGGCCTACGAGCAGTACTTC. As protein: CASSQDAQAYEQYF.

The genes are TRBV6-6 and TRBJ2-2; D perhaps matches TRBD1 (5 bases). The CDR3 runs to 15 residues. Germline V gives CDR1 MNHNY, CDR2 SVGAGI (reference sequence). The V end was cut by 6 bases, the J end by 4 bases, with 15 bases between. The CDR3 coding sequence is TGTGCCAGCAGCTCCAGAGACAGAGCCACCGGGGAGCTGTTTTTT. Amino acids: CASSSRDRATGELFF.

The chain uses TRBV5-1 and TRBJ1-1, with a possible D match to TRBD1 (6 bases). The CDR3 consists of 13 residues. CDR1 and CDR2 from the germline V gene are SGHRS and YFSETQ. V was clipped by 5 bases and J by 6 bases, with 14 bases between them. The DNA for the CDR3 is TGCGCCAGCAGTTTTACAGGGAGCCCTGAAGCTTTCTTT. This translates into CASSFTGSPEAFF.

This chain uses TRBV18 with TRBJ1-5; D might be TRBD1 (6 bases). The CDR3 length is 16 residues. V was shortened by 3 bases and J by 3 bases, with 15 bases between the two germline ends. Germline V lookup: CDR1 KGHSH, CDR2 LQKENI. The CDR3 region is CASSPGPRGFNQPQHF. The CDR3 DNA reads TGTGCCAGCTCACCGGGCCCCAGGGGTTTCAATCAGCCCCAGCATTTT.

This clone appeared once. The rearrangement links TRBV4-3 to TRBJ2-5; 7 bases map to TRBD2. The germline V gene encodes CDR1 LGHNA and CDR2 YSLEER. CDR3 size: 16 residues. J lost 5 bases, V lost 3 bases, and 12 bases had no gene match. CDR3 protein: CASSQGGEPGRETQYF. CDR3 nucleotides: TGCGCCAGCAGCCAGGGGGGGGAACCGGGCCGGGAGACCCAGTACTTC.

The chain carries TRBV15 and TRBJ2-7, with 7 bases fitting TRBD1. From germline, CDR1 is LNHNV and CDR2 YYDKDF (reference sequence). The CDR3 has 15 residues. With 2 bases clipped from V and 4 bases from J, the junction kept 8 bases outside the gene matches. CDR3: CATSRLQGQAYEQYF. The CDR3 DNA reads as TGTGCCACCAGCAGATTACAGGGGCAGGCTTACGAGCAGTACTTC.

The chain carries TRBV7-6 and TRBJ2-3, with 7 positions matching TRBD2. The CDR3 spans 15 residues. Unmatched junction bases numbered 3, after V lost 1 base and J lost 2 bases. CDR1 and CDR2 from the germline V gene are SGHVS and FNYEAQ. The CDR3 protein is CASSLGGGNTDTQYF. The CDR3 DNA is TGTGCCAGCAGCTTAGGGGGGGGTAACACAGATACGCAGTATTTT.